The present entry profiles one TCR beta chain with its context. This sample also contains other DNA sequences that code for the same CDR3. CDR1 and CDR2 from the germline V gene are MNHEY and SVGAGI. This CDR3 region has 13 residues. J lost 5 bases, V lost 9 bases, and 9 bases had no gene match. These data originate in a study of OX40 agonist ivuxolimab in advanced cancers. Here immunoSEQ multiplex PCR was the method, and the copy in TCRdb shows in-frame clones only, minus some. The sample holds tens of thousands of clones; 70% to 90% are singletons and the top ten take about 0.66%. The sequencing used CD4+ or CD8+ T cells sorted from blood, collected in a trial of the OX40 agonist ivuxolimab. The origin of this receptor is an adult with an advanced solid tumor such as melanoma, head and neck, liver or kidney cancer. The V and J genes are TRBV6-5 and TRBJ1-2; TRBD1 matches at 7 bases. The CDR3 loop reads CASRAGTEYGYTF. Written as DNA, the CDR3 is TGTGCCAGTAGAGCCGGGACAGAATATGGCTACACCTTC.